Sequencing of this T cell receptor (delta chain) was carried out in a study of γδ T cells in repeated Plasmodium falciparum infection. Study overall: Age- and gender-matched Australian children served as comparison for malaria-exposed Malian children.

Gammadelta T cells were flow-sorted from PBMC into Vgamma9/Vdelta2+ and Vdelta2-negative populations for bulk analysis. This CDR3 is 16 amino acids long. Germline V lookup: CDR1 GEAIGNYY, CDR2 EKD. Study-wide findings and caveats: Waves of new clonotype selection appeared after repeated controlled infections in Vdelta2-negative, largely Vdelta1+, gammadelta T cells.

This clone has only a few counts. Antigen: not known. Since a far larger clone is one base different, this is likely a read error. Within the sample, other DNA sequences also encode this same CDR3. TCRdb processed the multiplex PCR reads again with the CATT caller. This table holds 90,000 or so delta-chain clones, over 0.9% found once. The material sequenced was gamma-delta T cells from blood. The J gene was not called, though the V gene is TRDV2; TRDD3 is taken as the D call from the table, unchecked against the DNA. This receptor was taken from a pool of human donors (malaria-infected and uninfected, not separated). CDR3 coding DNA: TGTGCCTGTGACAGACTGGGGGATACAAGAATGAAGGAACTCATCTTC. Translation: CACDRLGDTRMKELIF.